One T cell receptor beta chain is described in this entry. This clonotype was detected ten times or more. What antigen it recognizes has not been identified. At one end the junction does not follow the germline gene, possibly because of a read error. This sample was included in a study of T-cell reconstitution after alpha-beta-depleted transplantation in children (dated by TCRdb to 2016 to 2018). For the study in its entirety: Using TCR repertoire profiling, the study quantitatively followed how T-cell immune reconstitution unfolded in children after TCRalphabeta/CD19-depleted allogeneic hematopoietic cell transplantation.

For CDR1 and CDR2, the germline V gene lists SGHRS and YFSETQ. From the cysteine up to the phenylalanine, the CDR3 has a length of 13 residues. Just the 39-base CDR3 DNA is kept, in frame starting at base 1. Library preparation was by PCR. Sequencer: Illumina HiSeq 2500. Molecular barcoding was employed in the preparation of TCR libraries, with unique molecular identifiers being used to normalize TCRbeta repertoire quantification. TCRdb's own reprocessing of the public reads used fastp at Q25 and MiXCR and kept productive beta chains. Rows are unified per CDR3 protein, each entry keeping the most common DNA and genes. The sample yields 330,000 or so distinct CDR3 sequences; 10% were counted once. The ten top clones hold 2% to 2.5% of the sample.

The sample was PBMCs from the stem cell graft donor, taken from the stem cell graft. The source is a human donor who donated a stem cell graft to a child with acute lymphoblastic leukemia. The V gene is TRBV5-1 and the J gene is TRBJ2-7, and TRBD1 aligns with 8 junction nucleotides. CDR3 region: CASSLGQGGEQYF. The nucleotide sequence is given as TGTGCCAGCAGCTTAGGACAGGGAGGCGAGCAGTACTTC.